A selection of T cell receptor beta chains follows, all from one sample in a study of identical twins. TCRdb reanalysed the 5' RACE reads using MiXCR and keeps one entry per CDR3 protein. The sample has about 210,000 distinct CDR3 sequences; less than 10% are singletons. Sequencing was performed on memory (CD45RO+) T cells sorted from blood. Receptors were obtained from a woman aged 18 to 35 in good health. Each CDR3 is given with its conserved first and last residue. A D gene is named only where the DNA matches it firmly. Size values are once, few and many counts, or a class for expanded clones, and some rows have none.

D	J	size	V	CDR3	DNA
NA	TRBJ1-5	NA	TRBV19	CASQDTYQGSQPQHF	TGTGCCAGTCAAGATACTTATCAGGGAAGTCAGCCCCAGCATTTT
NA	TRBJ1-1	few	TRBV7-6	CASSGGPALRSTEAFF	TGTGCCAGCAGCGGGGGGCCGGCACTTCGGAGCACTGAAGCTTTCTTT
NA	TRBJ2-7	NA	TRBV6-5	CASSYSTSYEQYF	TGTGCCAGCAGTTACTCGACTAGCTACGAGCAGTACTTC
NA	TRBJ2-3	NA	TRBV27	CASSFVGATDTQYF	TGTGCCAGCAGTTTTGTGGGGGCGACAGATACGCAGTATTTT
TRBD2	TRBJ2-3	few	TRBV7-2	CASTSTGGSNTQYF	TGTGCCAGCACCTCGACTGGCGGGAGTAATACGCAGTATTTT
NA	TRBJ2-7	NA	TRBV5-6	CASSRRGGSSYEQYF	TGTGCCAGCAGTCGGCGAGGGGGATCCTCCTACGAGCAGTACTTC
NA	TRBJ2-1	NA	TRBV9	CASSVSQRPYNEQFF	TGTGCCAGCAGCGTGTCGCAGCGGCCCTACAATGAGCAGTTCTTC
NA	TRBJ1-1	many	TRBV7-6	CASSLAPLGRGTEAFF	TGTGCCAGCAGCTTAGCGCCGCTGGGGAGGGGGACTGAAGCTTTCTTT
TRBD2	TRBJ2-1	NA	TRBV2	CASGRVISDEQFF	TGTGCCAGCGGGAGGGTAATATCAGATGAGCAGTTCTTC
TRBD1	TRBJ2-3	many	TRBV4-1	CASSQTGDNTDTQYF	TGCGCCAGCAGCCAAACAGGGGACAACACAGATACGCAGTATTTT
NA	TRBJ2-1	many	TRBV20-1	CSADRIGGNIGNEQFF	TGCAGTGCTGACAGGATAGGGGGAAATATTGGGAATGAGCAGTTCTTC
NA	TRBJ2-3	many	TRBV7-2	CASSPSRLGDTQYF	TGTGCCAGCAGCCCAAGCCGATTGGGAGATACGCAGTATTTT
NA	TRBJ1-2	NA	TRBV12-3/TRBV12-4	CASSGIHYGYTF	TGTGCCAGCAGCGGGATCCACTATGGCTACACCTTC
TRBD1	TRBJ2-7	few	TRBV29-1	CSVYRTGSSYEQYF	TGCAGCGTTTATAGGACAGGGAGCTCCTACGAGCAGTACTTC
NA	TRBJ2-7	many	TRBV4-2	CASSQSTGASYEQYF	TGTGCCAGCAGCCAATCTACCGGGGCCTCCTACGAGCAGTACTTC
TRBD1	TRBJ2-1	NA	TRBV12-3/TRBV12-4	CASSRQGYEQFF	TGTGCCAGCAGCCGACAGGGATATGAGCAGTTCTTC
NA	TRBJ2-1	few	TRBV20-1	CSARDQGPFYNEQFF	TGCAGTGCTAGAGATCAGGGGCCGTTCTACAATGAGCAGTTCTTC
NA	TRBJ2-5	NA	TRBV24-1	CATSDSGTQETQYF	TGTGCCACCAGTGATTCCGGGACGCAAGAGACCCAGTACTTC
NA	TRBJ2-3	few	TRBV20-1	CSAKAIFGERTDTQYF	TGCAGCGCTAAGGCGATATTCGGGGAGCGCACAGATACGCAGTATTTT
NA	TRBJ1-1	many	TRBV20-1	CSARNKYTEAFF	TGCAGTGCCAGAAACAAGTACACTGAAGCTTTCTTT
NA	TRBJ2-1	many	TRBV12-3/TRBV12-4	CASTPGGNSYNEQFF	TGTGCCAGCACCCCGGGGGGCAACTCCTACAATGAGCAGTTCTTC
NA	TRBJ1-5	few	TRBV5-1	CASNYSNQPQHF	TGCGCCAGCAACTATAGCAATCAGCCCCAGCATTTT
NA	TRBJ2-5	once	TRBV20-1	CSARVLAEETQYF	TGCAGTGCTAGAGTGTTGGCGGAAGAGACCCAGTACTTC
TRBD1	TRBJ1-2	many	TRBV7-2	CASSSAPGGVAPPYKGYTF	TGTGCCAGCAGCTCCGCGCCAGGGGGGGTTGCCCCCCCCTATAAAGGCTACACCTTC
TRBD2	TRBJ2-1	NA	TRBV19	CASRKLTSGSVNEQFF	TGTGCCAGTAGAAAACTGACTAGCGGGAGCGTCAATGAGCAGTTCTTC
TRBD1	TRBJ1-2	few	TRBV20-1	CSATPGQGSGYTF	TGCAGTGCTACCCCGGGACAGGGGTCTGGCTACACCTTC
TRBD1	TRBJ1-1	few	TRBV7-7	CASSTDRDTEAFF	TGTGCTAGCAGCACCGACAGGGACACTGAAGCTTTCTTT
TRBD1	TRBJ2-3	NA	TRBV7-8	CASSFRHRDRGPDTQYF	TGTGCCAGCAGCTTTCGACACCGGGACAGGGGCCCAGATACGCAGTATTTT
TRBD2	TRBJ2-3	NA	TRBV9	CASSLHVAGGTDTQYF	TGTGCCAGCAGCCTACACGTAGCGGGGGGCACAGATACGCAGTATTTT
TRBD1	TRBJ2-1	few	TRBV7-2	CASSLGQGIRQFF	TGTGCCAGCAGCTTAGGACAGGGTATTCGCCAGTTCTTC
TRBD1	TRBJ1-5	many	TRBV6-1	CASSPRAQGTQPQHF	TGTGCCAGCAGCCCTAGGGCACAGGGGACTCAGCCCCAGCATTTT
NA	TRBJ1-1	few	TRBV9	CASSVEGRGGNTEAFF	TGTGCCAGCAGCGTAGAAGGCAGGGGTGGGAACACTGAAGCTTTCTTT
TRBD2	TRBJ2-1	many	TRBV20-1	CSAIKVTSGYNEQFF	TGCAGTGCCATAAAGGTGACTAGCGGGTACAATGAGCAGTTCTTC
NA	TRBJ2-5	NA	TRBV6-2/TRBV6-3	CATSRGLQGTQYF	TGTGCCACGAGTCGGGGGCTTCAAGGGACCCAGTACTTC
TRBD1	TRBJ2-5	once	TRBV18	CASSPNRGLETQYF	TGTGCCAGCTCACCAAACAGGGGGCTTGAGACCCAGTACTTC
TRBD1	TRBJ1-1	many	TRBV12-3/TRBV12-4	CASSRRQGNTEAFF	TGTGCCAGCAGCCGCCGACAGGGGAACACTGAAGCTTTCTTT
TRBD1	TRBJ1-5	many	TRBV2	CASSEFDRGNQPQHF	TGTGCCAGCAGTGAATTCGACAGGGGCAATCAGCCCCAGCATTTT
TRBD1	TRBJ2-7	few	TRBV3-1	CASVRQGASEQYF	TGTGCCAGCGTCCGACAGGGGGCCTCCGAGCAGTACTTC
TRBD1	TRBJ2-7	few	TRBV7-9	CASSLDPTGLPQCEQYF	TGTGCCAGCAGCTTAGACCCGACAGGGTTACCCCAATGCGAGCAGTACTTC
NA	TRBJ2-7	few	TRBV29-1	CSVEGVQGPRDEQYF	TGCAGCGTTGAAGGCGTTCAAGGTCCAAGGGACGAGCAGTACTTC
NA	TRBJ1-1	NA	TRBV20-1	CSARDDRNTEAFF	TGCAGTGCTAGAGACGACAGGAACACTGAAGCTTTCTTT
TRBD2	TRBJ2-2	few	TRBV7-2	CASSGLARNGELFF	TGTGCCAGCAGCGGACTAGCGAGAAACGGGGAGCTGTTTTTT
NA	TRBJ1-1	NA	TRBV12-3/TRBV12-4	CASRPRSATDTEAFF	TGTGCCAGCAGACCCCGCTCTGCGACGGACACTGAAGCTTTCTTT
NA	TRBJ2-1	many	TRBV6-2/TRBV6-3	CASSSPDRKGNEQFF	TGTGCCAGCAGTTCCCCCGACAGAAAGGGGAATGAGCAGTTCTTC
NA	TRBJ1-1	few	TRBV11-2	CASRLTGNTEAFF	TGTGCCAGCAGGCTGACGGGGAACACTGAAGCTTTCTTT
TRBD1	TRBJ2-3	few	TRBV5-1	CASSFLGQVTDTQYF	TGCGCCAGCAGCTTCCTCGGACAGGTCACAGATACGCAGTATTTT
NA	TRBJ2-5	few	TRBV11-1	CASTPPGRQETQYF	TGTGCCAGCACCCCCCCGGGGAGACAAGAGACCCAGTACTTC
TRBD2	TRBJ2-3	many	TRBV12-3/TRBV12-4	CASSPRLAGGADTQYF	TGTGCCAGCAGTCCTAGACTAGCGGGGGGGGCGGATACGCAGTATTTT
NA	TRBJ2-7	few	TRBV11-3	CASSLTRGRSSEQYF	TGTGCCAGCAGCTTAACCCGCGGAAGATCCTCCGAGCAGTACTTC
NA	TRBJ2-6	many	TRBV6-2/TRBV6-3	CASSYGLSGANVLTF	TGTGCCAGCAGTTACGGCCTCTCTGGGGCCAACGTCCTGACTTTC
TRBD1	TRBJ2-1	many	TRBV5-1	CASSIDRVWSYNEQFF	TGCGCCAGCAGCATTGACAGGGTGTGGTCCTACAATGAGCAGTTCTTC
NA	TRBJ2-3	few	TRBV9	CASSPGTTDTQYF	TGTGCCAGCAGCCCGGGGACCACAGATACGCAGTATTTT
NA	TRBJ1-5	few	TRBV6-1	CASTPLGLNQPQHF	TGTGCCAGCACCCCGCTCGGGCTCAATCAGCCCCAGCATTTT
TRBD1	TRBJ2-5	few	TRBV9	CASSVGKFPTGGMETQYF	TGTGCCAGCAGCGTAGGGAAATTCCCGACAGGGGGGATGGAGACCCAGTACTTC
NA	TRBJ2-7	NA	TRBV20-1	CSATRQPFSYEQYF	TGCAGTGCTACCCGACAGCCATTCTCCTACGAGCAGTACTTC
NA	TRBJ2-7	NA	TRBV29-1	CSVVTGSNEQYF	TGCAGCGTTGTAACGGGGAGCAACGAGCAGTACTTC
TRBD2	TRBJ2-7	many	TRBV9	CASSVGGSGIRSYEQYF	TGTGCCAGCAGCGTAGGTGGTAGCGGGATCCGCTCCTACGAGCAGTACTTC
TRBD2	TRBJ2-1	few	TRBV5-6	CASSLRLAGANEQFF	TGTGCCAGCAGCTTGCGGCTAGCGGGAGCGAATGAGCAGTTCTTC
NA	TRBJ2-1	many	TRBV3-1	CASSLGEVRHNEQFF	TGTGCCAGCAGCCTCGGGGAGGTCAGGCACAATGAGCAGTTCTTC
TRBD1	TRBJ1-4	NA	TRBV2	CASGAGGSGKLFF	TGTGCCAGCGGCGCAGGGGGATCAGGAAAACTGTTTTTT